The T cell receptor beta chain under discussion was sequenced for a study of spatial heterogeneity in lung cancer. Study as a whole: The donor population consisted of about 75 patients with untreated, early-stage non-small cell lung cancer.

Time point defined: blood at routine non-recurrence follow-up after resection. Unsorted tumor, nontumor lung tissue or cryopreserved PBMC supplied the whole RNA. This clonotype turned up a few times. TCRdb recomputed calls from the 5' RACE reads with MiXCR, one row per CDR3 protein. The repertoire holds roughly 120,000 distinct CDR3 sequences, with 10% to 15% as singletons. Germline assignment: CDR1 DFQATT and CDR2 SNEGSKA (reference sequence). The junction had 10 bases not matched to a gene; V was cut back by 6 bases and J by 7 bases. The CDR3 totals 13 residues. The chain recombines TRBV20-1 with TRBJ2-7; 9 bases fit TRBD1. This TCR was recovered from a male donor with early-stage non-small cell lung cancer. Sequences were derived from PBMCs, sampled at follow-up. CDR3 in DNA: TGCAGTGCGCCACTGGGGACAGGGAGGGAGCAGTACTTC. Translation: CSAPLGTGREQYF.